This T cell receptor beta chain stems from a study of cytomegalovirus exposure and HLA in healthy donors. Both 60 Vbeta primers and 13 Jbeta primers went into the PCR. TCRdb's table, derived via immunoSEQ multiplex PCR, lists solely in-frame clones and lacks some. The specimen's table records approximately 150,000 clones. Unmatched junction bases numbered 3, after V lost 7 bases and J lost 4 bases. CDR1 is SQVTM and CDR2 is ANQGSEA in the germline V gene. The CDR3 runs to 13 residues. This TCR derives from a woman between 18 and 29 years old in good health and CMV-seronegative. The chain is built from TRBV29-1 and TRBJ2-3, with TRBD2 matching over 12 bases. Sequencing was carried out using PBMCs. CDR3 protein: CSAASGRADTQYF. The CDR3 DNA is TGCAGCGCGGCTAGCGGGAGGGCAGATACGCAGTATTTT.